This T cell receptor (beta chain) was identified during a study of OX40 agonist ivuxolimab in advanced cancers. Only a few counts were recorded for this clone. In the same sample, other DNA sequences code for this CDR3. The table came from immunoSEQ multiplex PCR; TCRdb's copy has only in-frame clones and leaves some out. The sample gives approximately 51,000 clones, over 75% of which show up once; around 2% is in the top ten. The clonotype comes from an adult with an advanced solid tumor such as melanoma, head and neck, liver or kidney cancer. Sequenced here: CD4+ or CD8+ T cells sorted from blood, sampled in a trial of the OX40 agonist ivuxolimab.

CDR3 protein: CSAPRNTEAFF. DNA for the CDR3: TGCAGTGCTCCCCGGAACACTGAAGCTTTCTTT. This chain connects TRBV20-1 to TRBJ1-1; D gene ambiguous. V was pared by 5 bases and J by 1 base, with 5 bases between. The CDR3 runs 11 residues. Germline CDR1 is DFQATT and CDR2 is SNEGSKA (reference sequence).